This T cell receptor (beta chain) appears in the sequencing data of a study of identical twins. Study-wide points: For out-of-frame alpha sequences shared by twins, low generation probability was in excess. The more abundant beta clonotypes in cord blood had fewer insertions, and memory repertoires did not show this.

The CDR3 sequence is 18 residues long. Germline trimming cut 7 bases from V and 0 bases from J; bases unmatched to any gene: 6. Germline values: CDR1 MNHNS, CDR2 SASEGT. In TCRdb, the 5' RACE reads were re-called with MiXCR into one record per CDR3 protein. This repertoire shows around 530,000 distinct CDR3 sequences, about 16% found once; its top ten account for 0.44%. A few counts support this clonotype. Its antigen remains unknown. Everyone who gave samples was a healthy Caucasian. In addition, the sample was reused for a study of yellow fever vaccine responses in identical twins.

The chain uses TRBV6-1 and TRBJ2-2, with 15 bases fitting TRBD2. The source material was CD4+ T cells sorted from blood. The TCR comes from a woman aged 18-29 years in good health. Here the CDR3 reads CASKGGLAGGPNTGELFF. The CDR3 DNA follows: TGTGCCAGCAAAGGGGGACTAGCGGGAGGCCCGAACACCGGGGAGCTGTTTTTT.